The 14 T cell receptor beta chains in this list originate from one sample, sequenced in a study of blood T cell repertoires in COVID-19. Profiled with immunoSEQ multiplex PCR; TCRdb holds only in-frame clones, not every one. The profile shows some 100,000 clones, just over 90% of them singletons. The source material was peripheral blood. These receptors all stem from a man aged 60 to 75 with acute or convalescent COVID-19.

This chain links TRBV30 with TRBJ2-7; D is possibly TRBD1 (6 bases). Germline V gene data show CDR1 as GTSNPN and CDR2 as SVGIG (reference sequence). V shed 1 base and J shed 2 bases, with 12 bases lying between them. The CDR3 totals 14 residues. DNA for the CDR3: TGTGCCTGGAGTGAGGGGGTTATCCCCTACGAGCAGTACTTC. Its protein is CAWSEGVIPYEQYF.

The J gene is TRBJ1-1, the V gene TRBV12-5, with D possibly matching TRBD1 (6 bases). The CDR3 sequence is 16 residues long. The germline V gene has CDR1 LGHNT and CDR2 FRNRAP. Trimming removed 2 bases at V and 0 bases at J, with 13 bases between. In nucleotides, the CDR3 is TGTGCTAGTGGTTTGAGCGGCGGGGGCCTGAACACTGAAGCTTTCTTT. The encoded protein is CASGLSGGGLNTEAFF.

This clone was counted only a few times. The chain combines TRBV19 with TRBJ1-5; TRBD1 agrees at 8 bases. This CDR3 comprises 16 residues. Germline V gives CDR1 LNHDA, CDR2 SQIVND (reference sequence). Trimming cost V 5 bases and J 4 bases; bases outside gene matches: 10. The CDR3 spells CASSVSAGGGNQPQHF. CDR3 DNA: TGTGCCAGTAGTGTCTCGGCAGGGGGCGGTAATCAGCCCCAGCATTTT.

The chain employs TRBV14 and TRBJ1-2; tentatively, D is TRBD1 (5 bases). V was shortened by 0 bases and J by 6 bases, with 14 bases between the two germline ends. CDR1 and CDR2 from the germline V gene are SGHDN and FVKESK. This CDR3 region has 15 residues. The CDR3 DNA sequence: TGTGCCAGCAGCCAAGAGCCAGGGATTATGAATGGCTACACCTTC. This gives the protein CASSQEPGIMNGYTF.

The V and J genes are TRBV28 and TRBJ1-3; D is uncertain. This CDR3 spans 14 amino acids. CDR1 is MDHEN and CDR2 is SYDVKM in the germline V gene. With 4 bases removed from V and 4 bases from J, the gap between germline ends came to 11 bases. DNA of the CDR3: TGTGCCAGCAGTTCGGGTTTTGGAGGAAACACCATATATTTT. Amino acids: CASSSGFGGNTIYF.

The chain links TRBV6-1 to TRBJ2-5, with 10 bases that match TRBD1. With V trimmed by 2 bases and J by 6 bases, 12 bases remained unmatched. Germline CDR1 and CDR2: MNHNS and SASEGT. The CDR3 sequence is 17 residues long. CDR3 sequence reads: CASSERVGTGEAKTQYF. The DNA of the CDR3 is TGTGCCAGCAGTGAAAGGGTGGGGACAGGGGAGGCGAAGACCCAGTACTTC.

As DNA, the CDR3 is TGTGCCAGTAGTTTTTTTGGTCTCACCTCATCGAGGAGCAATCAGCCCCAGCATTTT. Amino acid sequence: CASSFFGLTSSRSNQPQHF. V and J are TRBV19 and TRBJ1-5; D gene uncertain. Germline V gives CDR1 LNHDA, CDR2 SQIVND (reference sequence). Trimming took off 5 bases at V and 1 base at J, with 24 bases between the two ends. This CDR3 contains 19 residues.

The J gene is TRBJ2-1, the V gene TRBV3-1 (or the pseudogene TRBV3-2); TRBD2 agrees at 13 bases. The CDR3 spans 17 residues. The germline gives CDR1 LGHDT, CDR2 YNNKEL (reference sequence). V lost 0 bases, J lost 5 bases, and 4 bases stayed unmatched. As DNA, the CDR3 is TGTGCCAGCAGCCAAGACCCCGGGACTAGCGGGAACAATGAGCAGTTCTTC. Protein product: CASSQDPGTSGNNEQFF.

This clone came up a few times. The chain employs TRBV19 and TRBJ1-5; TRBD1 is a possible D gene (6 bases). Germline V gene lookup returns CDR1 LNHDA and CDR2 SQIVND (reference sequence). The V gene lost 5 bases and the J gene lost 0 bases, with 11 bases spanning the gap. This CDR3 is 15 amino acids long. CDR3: CASSGGGYSNQPQHF. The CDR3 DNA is TGTGCCAGTAGTGGCGGGGGCTATAGCAATCAGCCCCAGCATTTT.

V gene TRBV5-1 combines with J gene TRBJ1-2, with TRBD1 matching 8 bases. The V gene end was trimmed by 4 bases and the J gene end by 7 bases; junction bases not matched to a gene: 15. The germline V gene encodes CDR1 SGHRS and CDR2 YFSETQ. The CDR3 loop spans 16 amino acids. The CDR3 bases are TGCGCCAGCAGCAGTGGACAGGGAGCCTCGAAGGGTGGCTACACCTTC. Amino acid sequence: CASSSGQGASKGGYTF.

Here the CDR3 DNA reads TGTGCCAGCAGCTTAGATCCCCCCACGACAGGCACTTACTACGAGCAGTACTTC. Amino acid sequence: CASSLDPPTTGTYYEQYF. The V call is TRBV11-2, the J call TRBJ2-7, with a possible D match to TRBD1 (6 bases). Germline values: CDR1 SGHAT, CDR2 FQNNGV. This CDR3 region has 18 residues. With 0 bases removed from V and 3 bases from J, the gap between germline ends came to 21 bases. Full variable domain (rest looked up from reference TRBV11-2 and TRBJ2-7): EAGVAQSPRYKIIEKRQSVAFWCNPISGHATLYWYQQILGQGPKLLIQFQNNGVVDDSQLPKDRFSAERLKGVDSTLKIQPAKLEDSAVYLCASSLDPPTTGTYYEQYFGPGTRLTVT.

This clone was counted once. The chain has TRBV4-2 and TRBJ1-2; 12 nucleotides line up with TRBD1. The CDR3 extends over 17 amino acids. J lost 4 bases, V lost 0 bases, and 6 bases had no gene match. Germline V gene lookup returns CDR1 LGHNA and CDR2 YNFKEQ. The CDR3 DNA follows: TGTGCCAGCAGCCAAGATTCCGGGACAGGGGGCGTCTATGGCTACACCTTC. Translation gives CASSQDSGTGGVYGYTF.

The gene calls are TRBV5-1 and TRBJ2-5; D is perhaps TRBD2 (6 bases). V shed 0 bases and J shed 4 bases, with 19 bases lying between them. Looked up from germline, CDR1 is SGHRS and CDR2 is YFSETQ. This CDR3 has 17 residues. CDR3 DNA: TGCGCCAGCAGCTTGGCCGGGAGCGGTCCTGAGGTAGAGACCCAGTACTTC. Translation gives CASSLAGSGPEVETQYF.

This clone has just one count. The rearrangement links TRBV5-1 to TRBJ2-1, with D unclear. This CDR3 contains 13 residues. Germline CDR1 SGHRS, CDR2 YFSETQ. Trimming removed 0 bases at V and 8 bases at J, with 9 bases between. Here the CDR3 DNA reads TGCGCCAGCAGCTTGGCCTTGGGCTATGAGCAGTTCTTC. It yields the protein CASSLALGYEQFF.